This T cell receptor (beta chain) was profiled in a study of naive and memory T cell subsets. Study results and limitations: Clonotypes are single alpha or beta chains, not paired receptors. Especially in CD8 cells, naive repertoires contained a few larger clonotypes, possibly CD45RA-re-expressing memory cells.

This clonotype was detected only a few times. Antigen specificity is unknown. Two oligonucleotides, mixed equimolar, formed the beta constant-region primer covering TRBC1 and TRBC2. Nested alpha and beta constant-region primers with the SP2 primer drove four PCR rounds on ligated cDNA. TCRdb re-derived calls from the UMI-ligation and nested PCR reads in MiXCR, one entry per CDR3 protein. The repertoire holds under 150,000 distinct CDR3 sequences, with around 21% as singletons. Between the trimmed V and J ends, which lost 2 bases and 7 bases, there was a span of 17 bases. Germline CDR1 is MNHEY and CDR2 is SVGEGT. This CDR3 contains 15 residues.

The rearrangement joins TRBV6-2 or TRBV6-3 to TRBJ1-2; TRBD1 is a possible D gene (5 bases). Sample: naive CD8+ T cells from blood. The source of this sequence is a human donor in good health. The CDR3 DNA is TGTGCCAGCAGTTACGGATTCACGGGGCTTAGTGGCTACACCTTC. Residues: CASSYGFTGLSGYTF.